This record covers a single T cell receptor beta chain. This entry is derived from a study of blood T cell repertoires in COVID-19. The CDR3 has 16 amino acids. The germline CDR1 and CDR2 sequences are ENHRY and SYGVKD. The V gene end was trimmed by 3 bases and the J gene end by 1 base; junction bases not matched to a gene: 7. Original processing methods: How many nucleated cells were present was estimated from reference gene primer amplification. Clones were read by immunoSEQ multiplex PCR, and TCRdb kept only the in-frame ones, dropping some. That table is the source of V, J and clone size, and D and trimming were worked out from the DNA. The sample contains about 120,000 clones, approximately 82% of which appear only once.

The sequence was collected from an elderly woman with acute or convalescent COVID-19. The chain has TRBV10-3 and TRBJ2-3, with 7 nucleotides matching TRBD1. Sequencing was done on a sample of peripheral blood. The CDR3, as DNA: TGTGCCATCAGTGATCCGACAGGGAAACGCACAGATACGCAGTATTTT. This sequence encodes CAISDPTGKRTDTQYF.